This T cell receptor beta chain was captured by sequencing in a study of cytomegalovirus exposure and HLA in healthy donors. Whole-study results and caveats: TCR beta sequences reportedly predicted the HLA-A and HLA-B alleles of most subjects accurately.

It was with 60 Vbeta and 13 Jbeta primers that the PCR ran. Method: immunoSEQ multiplex PCR; TCRdb's copy keeps in-frame clones and lacks some. Of about 200,000 clones listed, approximately 85% are singletons. Concerning this clone itself: What it recognizes is unknown.

The CDR3 spans 18 residues. Germline CDR1 is MNHEY and CDR2 is SMNVEV (reference sequence). Germline trimming cut 1 base from V and 6 bases from J; bases unmatched to any gene: 13. The clonotype comes from a girl under 18 in good health and CMV-seropositive. Sequences were obtained from PBMCs. The chain couples TRBV27 to TRBJ2-5; 11 bases align to TRBD1. The CDR3 nucleotides are TGTGCCAGCAGTTTATTGGGACAGGGGGGAGGCGTTGGAAAGACCCAGTACTTC. Protein: CASSLLGQGGGVGKTQYF.